Each of the 22 T cell receptor beta chains below was sequenced from the same sample in a study of early T cells in non-severe SARS-CoV-2 infection. From the 5' RACE reads, TCRdb called clonotypes with MiXCR, one entry per CDR3 protein. The sample lists approximately 83,000 distinct CDR3 sequences, about 14% occurring once. Material: whole blood. These receptors all stem from an adult who was a healthcare worker with PCR-confirmed SARS-CoV-2 infection or an uninfected control (not recorded which).

This clonotype showed up just a few times. J is TRBJ2-7 and V is TRBV29-1, with D perhaps matching TRBD1 or TRBD2 (5 bases each). CDR3 length equals 13 residues. V was clipped by 6 bases and J by 2 bases, with 14 bases between them. Germline assignment: CDR1 SQVTM and CDR2 ANQGSEA. CDR3 amino acids: CSVQWGSTYEQYF. DNA of the CDR3: TGCAGCGTCCAGTGGGGGTCCACCTACGAGCAGTACTTC.

This clonotype was seen many times. The rearrangement joins TRBV4-1 to TRBJ2-1; D is ambiguous. Germline CDR1 MGHRA, CDR2 YSYEKL. The CDR3 extends over 15 amino acids. Trimming stripped 2 bases from V and 1 base from J, with 9 bases between. This chain's CDR3 is CASSQRAASYNEQFF. CDR3 nucleotides: TGCGCCAGCAGCCAAAGGGCTGCATCCTACAATGAGCAGTTCTTC.

This clonotype was detected a few times. The gene calls are TRBV11-2 and TRBJ2-5; D is unclear. Germline values: CDR1 SGHAT, CDR2 FQNNGV. The length of the CDR3 is 14 residues. The V end was cut by 4 bases, the J end by 6 bases, with 15 bases between. DNA for the CDR3: TGTGCCAGCAGCTCCCCGGCCCTGGTGAAGACCCAGTACTTC. It translates to CASSSPALVKTQYF.

This clonotype was seen repeatedly, ten times or more. J is TRBJ2-7 and V is TRBV18; D is unclear. In germline, CDR1 is KGHSH, CDR2 LQKENI. The CDR3 consists of 12 residues. V was cut by 6 bases and J by 4 bases, with 10 bases left in between. CDR3 nucleotide sequence: TGTGCCAGCTCCCAGGACGAGTACGAGCAGTACTTC. Protein sequence: CASSQDEYEQYF. The whole variable domain, filled in from reference TRBV18 and TRBJ2-7, reads NAGVMQNPRHLVRRRGQEARLRCSPMKGHSHVYWYRQLPEEGLKFMVYLQKENIIDESGMPKERFSAEFPKEGPSILRIQQVVRGDSAAYFCASSQDEYEQYFGPGTRLTVT.

The V call is TRBV12-3 or TRBV12-4, the J call TRBJ2-7, with TRBD2 identical over 13 bases. This CDR3 spans 17 amino acids. J gave up 3 bases and V 6 bases, and 11 bases lay outside the gene matches. The DNA of the CDR3 is TGTGCCAGCAGCCTAGGACTAGCGGGAGATACCGTCTACGAGCAGTACTTC. Translating it yields CASSLGLAGDTVYEQYF.

This clonotype was recorded many times. The chain carries TRBV30 and TRBJ1-3; unclear D gene. V was trimmed by 3 bases and J by 7 bases, leaving 7 bases between them. The CDR3 runs 11 residues. Germline lookup yields CDR1 GTSNPN and CDR2 SVGIG (reference sequence). CDR3: CAWSVWNTIYF. The CDR3, as DNA: TGTGCCTGGAGCGTGTGGAACACCATATATTTT.

This clonotype was detected only a few times. The chain recombines TRBV5-5 with TRBJ2-7; D is possibly TRBD1 or TRBD2 (5 bases each). CDR3 size: 15 residues. Trimming left V 4 bases short and J 3 bases short, with 17 bases between. Per germline, CDR1 SGHKS and CDR2 YYEKEE (reference sequence). This CDR3 reads CASSQRSGPYYEQYF. The CDR3 DNA is TGTGCCAGCAGCCAGCGGTCGGGACCGTACTACGAGCAGTACTTC. Combining the CDR3 with reference TRBV5-5 and TRBJ2-7 gives the whole variable domain DAGVTQSPTHLIKTRGQQVTLRCSPISGHKSVSWYQQVLGQGPQFIFQYYEKEERGRGNFPDRFSARQFPNYSSELNVNALLLGDSALYLCASSQRSGPYYEQYFGPGTRLTVT.

In this sample, this clonotype turned up many times. This rearrangement joins TRBV18 to TRBJ2-2, with 8 bases lining up with TRBD2. The germline gives CDR1 KGHSH, CDR2 LQKENI. Trimming cost V 1 base and J 6 bases; bases outside gene matches: 7. CDR3 length equals 16 residues. DNA of the CDR3: TGTGCCAGCTCACCACTATACAAGCGGGAGCCCGGGGAGCTGTTTTTT. Encoded protein: CASSPLYKREPGELFF.

This clonotype was seen at least ten times. This sequence joins TRBV20-1 and TRBJ2-3, with 7 bases that match TRBD2. There are 16 residues in the CDR3. The V and J ends lost 6 bases and 7 bases, in that order; junction bases with no gene match: 19. Germline V gene sequence: CDR1 DFQATT, CDR2 SNEGSKA (reference sequence). The CDR3 sequence is CSATTGGGPFVNTQYF. Written as DNA, the CDR3 is TGCAGTGCAACAACCGGGGGAGGGCCTTTTGTGAATACGCAGTATTTT.

A few counts support this clonotype. The V call is TRBV6-1, the J call TRBJ1-5, with D perhaps TRBD1 (6 bases). Trimming took 7 bases from V and 1 from J, leaving 14 bases between them. The CDR3 runs 15 residues. Germline values: CDR1 MNHNS, CDR2 SASEGT. DNA of the CDR3: TGTGCCAGCACATGGGGCACAGGGAGCAATCAGCCCCAGCATTTT. As protein: CASTWGTGSNQPQHF.

This clonotype came up many times. The chain joins TRBV24-1 to TRBJ2-1, with a weak D call TRBD1 (5 bases). Between the trimmed V and J ends, which lost 4 bases and 10 bases, there was a span of 7 bases. Germline CDR1 KGHDR, CDR2 SFDVKD. This CDR3 comprises 11 residues. CDR3 nucleotides: TGTGCCACCAGTGACCGGACAGAGCAGTTCTTC. This translates into CATSDRTEQFF.

The gene calls are TRBV6-1 and TRBJ2-7, with a tentative D call TRBD1 (6 bases). Germline assignment: CDR1 MNHNS and CDR2 SASEGT. The V gene lost 7 bases and the J gene lost 0 bases, with 13 bases spanning the gap. The CDR3 consists of 14 residues. DNA of the CDR3: TGTGCCAGCAAAAACGGACAGTTCTCCTACGAGCAGTACTTC. It codes for CASKNGQFSYEQYF.

This clonotype showed up many times. The rearrangement links TRBV19 to TRBJ1-5, with TRBD1 matching 8 bases. Germline CDR1 LNHDA, CDR2 SQIVND (reference sequence). The V gene end was trimmed by 10 bases and the J gene end by 5 bases; junction bases not matched to a gene: 4. The CDR3 runs to 12 residues. CDR3 in DNA: TGTGCCACCCGACAGGGGTATCAGCCCCAGCATTTT. It is translated as CATRQGYQPQHF. Filled out from reference TRBV19 and TRBJ1-5, the complete variable domain reads DGGITQSPKYLFRKEGQNVTLSCEQNLNHDAMYWYRQDPGQGLRLIYYSQIVNDFQKGDIAEGYSVSREKKESFPLTVTSAQKNPTAFYLCATRQGYQPQHFGDGTRLSIL.

This chain connects TRBV5-8 to TRBJ1-5; no firm D call. Germline V gives CDR1 SGHTS, CDR2 YDEGEE. V was shortened by 1 base and J by 3 bases, with 11 bases between the two germline ends. The CDR3 is made up of 15 amino acids. Written as DNA, the CDR3 is TGTGCCAGCAGCTTGTTATGGGTAAACAATCAGCCCCAGCATTTT. Its translation is CASSLLWVNNQPQHF.

Comments on this clonotype: It may be a read error: a sequence one base away is much more abundant. V and J are TRBV12-3 or TRBV12-4 and TRBJ2-7, with D unclear. This CDR3 is built from 13 residues. The CDR3 spells CASSFAVDYEQCF. DNA of the CDR3: TGTGCCAGCAGTTTCGCAGTCGATTACGAGCAGTGCTTC.

V is TRBV11-2 and J is TRBJ2-5, with D tentatively TRBD1 or TRBD2 (6 bases each). The CDR3 has 16 amino acids. With 6 bases removed from V and 2 bases from J, the gap between germline ends came to 19 bases. Per the germline V gene, CDR1 is SGHAT and CDR2 is FQNNGV. The CDR3 sequence is CASSPRPRGLQETQYF. DNA of the CDR3: TGTGCCAGCAGTCCGCGGCCCCGGGGGCTACAAGAGACCCAGTACTTC.

This clonotype was counted only a few times. This chain links TRBV5-1 with TRBJ1-6; no reliable D call. CDR3 length: 14 amino acids. Germline CDR1 SGHRS, CDR2 YFSETQ. Trimming took 4 bases from V and 9 from J, leaving 14 bases between them. The CDR3 sequence is CASSMTDPASPLHF. Written as DNA, the CDR3 is TGCGCCAGCAGCATGACCGACCCCGCTTCACCCCTCCACTTT.

The rearrangement uses TRBV4-2 and TRBJ2-1; TRBD2 agrees at 11 bases. The V gene end was trimmed by 2 bases and the J gene end by 4 bases; junction bases not matched to a gene: 4. The CDR3 is 16 amino acids. CDR1 is LGHNA, CDR2 YNFKEQ, per germline. The CDR3 sequence is CASSQPGTSGYNEQFF. DNA for the CDR3: TGTGCCAGCAGCCAACCCGGGACTAGCGGTTACAATGAGCAGTTCTTC.

This chain connects TRBV5-1 to TRBJ1-4; unclear D gene. The CDR3 runs 12 residues. CDR1 is SGHRS and CDR2 is YFSETQ in the germline V gene. Trimming took off 4 bases at V and 8 bases at J, with 9 bases between the two ends. CDR3 nucleotide sequence: TGCGCCAGCAGCCCTGACCTGGAAAAACTGTTTTTT. This codes for CASSPDLEKLFF. The complete variable domain, with remaining parts taken from reference TRBV5-1 and TRBJ1-4, reads KAGVTQTPRYLIKTRGQQVTLSCSPISGHRSVSWYQQTPGQGLQFLFEYFSETQRNKGNFPGRFSGRQFSNSRSEMNVSTLELGDSALYLCASSPDLEKLFFGSGTQLSVL.

This clonotype has ten or more counts. The chain couples TRBV6-5 to TRBJ2-6; 7 bases match TRBD2. CDR3 length equals 14 residues. Losses at the gene ends were 8 bases for V and 3 bases for J; bases not matched to a gene: 4. Germline V gene data show CDR1 as MNHEY and CDR2 as SVGAGI. CDR3 bases: TGTGCCAGCGGGAGGGGAGTTGGGGCCAACGTCCTGACTTTC. Its protein product is CASGRGVGANVLTF.

The chain joins TRBV7-6 to TRBJ2-7, with D perhaps matching TRBD1 (5 bases). Germline V CDR1 and CDR2: SGHVS, FNYEAQ. Trimming removed 5 bases from V and 5 bases from J, with 10 bases in between. CDR3 length: 12 residues. CDR3 sequence reads: CASSPSGNEQYF. CDR3 bases: TGTGCCAGCAGCCCTTCAGGGAACGAGCAGTACTTC.

This clonotype was observed many times. J is TRBJ2-7 and V is TRBV28, with D perhaps matching TRBD1 (5 bases). V lost 5 bases, J lost 4 bases, and 12 bases lay in between. Per the germline V gene, CDR1 is MDHEN and CDR2 is SYDVKM. The length of the CDR3 is 13 residues. CDR3 region: CASSPLDRYEQYF. Here the CDR3 DNA reads TGTGCCAGCAGTCCCCTAGACAGATACGAGCAGTACTTC. Based on the CDR3 plus reference TRBV28 and TRBJ2-7, the full variable domain is DVKVTQSSRYLVKRTGEKVFLECVQDMDHENMFWYRQDPGLGLRLIYFSYDVKMKEKGDIPEGYSVSREKKERFSLILESASTNQTSMYLCASSPLDRYEQYFGPGTRLTVT.